This T cell receptor (beta chain) was retrieved from a study of blood T cell repertoires in COVID-19 (dated by TCRdb to the early 2020s). Study-wide context: Samples from collaborators originated in the United States, Italy and Spain and spanned both the acute and convalescent phases of COVID-19. The material from the prospective study consisted of cDNA or gDNA derived from T cells, B-cell-depleted T cells, or PBMCs. Deeply sampled blood TCRbeta repertoires from subjects exposed to, actively infected with, or recovered from COVID-19 were included in the dataset. A freely available public database, intended as a resource for researchers studying the immune response to SARS-CoV-2, is where the repertoires were released. Samples came from the ongoing ImmuneRACE study (first 160 participants) plus 1,254 subjects from 6 global collaborators. Sample metadata almost always included a de-identified subject ID, COVID-19 status, age in years and sex. Where available, HLA class I and class II types were taken from metadata supplied by the sample provider and were not determined by assay-based typing.

The germline V and J ends show losses of 5 bases and 4 bases respectively, and no gene match explains 4 bases of the junction. CDR1 and CDR2 (MNHEY, SMNVEV) derive from the germline V gene (reference sequence). Measured from the cysteine to the phenylalanine, the CDR3 is 13 residues long. Solely the CDR3 DNA is kept, with 39 bases framed from the first base. What the authors observed across the whole study: The amount of clinical and demographic metadata varied by source and participant and was provided uncurated.

Comment on this clone: Its antigen is still unknown. Per-base quality was not reported, and no clone a single base away is much larger than it.

A second Seattle source provided samples from volunteer blood donors who had recovered from COVID-19. The collaborating institutions used their own protocols to collect whole blood in K2EDTA tubes. Collaborator samples were shipped for TCRbeta analysis as frozen whole blood, isolated PBMCs, or DNA extracted from either sample type. TCRbeta CDR3 regions were amplified from genomic DNA using the immunoSEQ Assay, a bias-controlled multiplex PCR. For the original study's pipeline: Within the assay, amplification of reference gene primers was used to estimate how many nucleated cells each sample contained. Sequence reads were collapsed and filtered to measure the absolute abundance of every unique TCRbeta CDR3 rearrangement. For each sample, productive Simpson clonality was calculated as the square root of Simpson's diversity index over productive rearrangements. TCRdb took over this immuneACCESS table, retaining in-frame rearrangements with V and J assigned. Such tables are incomplete; in checked studies, under half of the missing clones stem from an unresolved V gene, and the remainder is unexplained. V and J calls and clone size are as listed in that table; D and trimming were resolved from the DNA. In this sample the table shows 200,000 to 250,000 clones, roughly 81% of which occur a single time. The ten biggest clones cover under 3.5% of the sample.

Recombination joined TRBV27 with TRBJ2-7; TRBD1 matches 8 bases in the middle. Sequencing input: peripheral blood. The TCR sequence derives from a man aged 45-60 years who had recovered from COVID-19. CDR3 region: CASSPRDRYEQYF. The nucleotide sequence reads TGTGCCAGCAGTCCCCGGGACAGGTACGAGCAGTACTTC.